Each of the 21 T cell receptor beta chains below was sequenced from the same sample in a study of blood T cell repertoires in COVID-19. Using immunoSEQ multiplex PCR, the repertoire was profiled, and TCRdb retains in-frame clones only, with some absent. Among 300,000 to 400,000 clones listed, around nine tenths were seen once. The sample was PBMCs or T cells enriched from blood (not recorded which). The receptors were gathered from a man under 40 who had recovered from COVID-19.

V is TRBV12-3 or TRBV12-4 and J is TRBJ1-1; perhaps TRBD1 as D (6 bases). With 7 bases removed from V and 1 base from J, the gap between germline ends came to 10 bases. This CDR3 spans 13 amino acids. The CDR3 sequence is CASTLGQNTEAFF. The CDR3 DNA reads TGTGCCAGCACCTTGGGACAGAACACTGAAGCTTTCTTT.

This clone has only a few counts. The chain is built from TRBV2 and TRBJ1-5; the D is unclear. CDR3 length: 16 amino acids. The germline V and J ends were trimmed by 3 bases and 0 bases, with 12 bases remaining between them. Germline values: CDR1 SNHLY, CDR2 FYNNEI. The CDR3 DNA is TGTGCCAGCAGTGACCTAGCGGGGATTAGCAATCAGCCCCAGCATTTT. It is translated as CASSDLAGISNQPQHF.

The rearrangement uses TRBV3-1 (or the pseudogene TRBV3-2) and TRBJ2-7; D is perhaps TRBD1 (6 bases). V was clipped by 6 bases and J by 3 bases, with 9 bases between them. The CDR3 is 12 residues long. CDR1 is LGHDT, CDR2 YNNKEL, per germline (reference sequence). The DNA for the CDR3 is TGTGCCAGCAGGGCGGACAGCTACGAGCAGTACTTC. Encoded protein: CASRADSYEQYF.

The chain couples TRBV7-9 to TRBJ2-3; D is possibly TRBD2 (6 bases). Trimming removed 2 bases at V and 0 bases at J, with 12 bases between. Germline CDR1 SEHNR, CDR2 FQNEAQ (reference sequence). This CDR3 is built from 16 residues. The CDR3 reads CASSLRLATSTDTQYF. The DNA of the CDR3 is TGTGCCAGCAGCTTAAGGCTAGCGACTAGCACAGATACGCAGTATTTT.

This chain connects TRBV19 to TRBJ2-1; 13 bases agree with TRBD2. The CDR3 has 14 residues. The V segment lost 6 bases and the J segment 9 bases; nucleotides outside the gene matches: 5. Germline CDR1 and CDR2: LNHDA and SQIVND (reference sequence). The CDR3 DNA follows: TGTGCCAGTAGAACTAGCGGGGGGGGGCGTGAGCAGTTCTTC. Protein product: CASRTSGGGREQFF.

The chain couples TRBV4-1 to TRBJ2-5, with 8 bases aligning to TRBD1. The J segment lost 2 bases and the V segment lost 0 bases, leaving 14 bases of the junction unmatched. CDR1 is MGHRA and CDR2 is YSYEKL in the germline V gene. This CDR3 is 19 amino acids long. The CDR3 region is CASSQDPRGLPTSQETQYF. CDR3 in DNA: TGCGCCAGCAGCCAAGATCCCAGGGGGCTCCCAACCTCGCAAGAGACCCAGTACTTC.

This sequence joins TRBV6-5 and TRBJ1-2, with TRBD1 as a possible D gene (5 bases). Deletions cut 6 bases from V and 6 bases from J, with 11 bases between. The CDR3 has 12 amino acids. Per germline, CDR1 MNHEY and CDR2 SVGAGI. This CDR3 is CASSTGWDGYTF. CDR3 sequence (DNA): TGTGCCAGCAGCACAGGTTGGGATGGCTACACCTTC.

The chain uses TRBV7-2 and TRBJ2-1; D is uncertain. V shed 5 bases and J shed 16 bases, with 21 bases lying between them. The germline V gene has CDR1 SGHTA and CDR2 FQGNSA. This CDR3 contains 13 residues. The CDR3 nucleotides are TGTGCCAGCAGCACACCCGGTGCTAGTCCCCTCTTCTTC. Protein sequence: CASSTPGASPLFF.

V usage is TRBV3-1 (or the pseudogene TRBV3-2) and J usage is TRBJ2-1; 9 nucleotides agree with TRBD1. The CDR3 totals 16 residues. The V gene's germline CDR1 is LGHDT and CDR2 YNNKEL (reference sequence). V shed 0 bases and J 10 bases; nucleotides not matched to a gene: 10. DNA of the CDR3: TGTGCCAGCAGCCAAGATGACGGGACAGGGAGTCGGGAGCAGTTCTTC. Its translation: CASSQDDGTGSREQFF.

This clone has a single count. The V and J genes are TRBV2 and TRBJ2-2; perhaps TRBD2 as D (6 bases). The germline gives CDR1 SNHLY, CDR2 FYNNEI. The V gene lost 6 bases and the J gene lost 5 bases, with 19 bases spanning the gap. CDR3 length: 16 residues. DNA for the CDR3: TGTGCCAGCAGGCCCGGTGGTAGCGGCATTACCGGGGAGCTGTTTTTT. Amino acids: CASRPGGSGITGELFF. The full variable domain, with the rest looked up from reference TRBV2 and TRBJ2-2, is EPEVTQTPSHQVTQMGQEVILRCVPISNHLYFYWYRQILGQKVEFLVSFYNNEISEKSEIFDDQFSVERPDGSNFTLKIRSTKLEDSAMYFCASRPGGSGITGELFFGEGSRLTVL.

This clone was observed once. CDR3 DNA: TGTGCCAGCAGTGATTCGGGACATATGAACACTGAAGCTTTCTTT. Translating it yields CASSDSGHMNTEAFF. The V gene is TRBV2, the J gene TRBJ1-1; maybe TRBD1 (6 bases). The CDR3 sequence is 15 residues long. Germline V gene lookup returns CDR1 SNHLY and CDR2 FYNNEI. With 3 bases removed from V and 0 bases from J, the gap between germline ends came to 11 bases.

This chain connects TRBV11-2 to TRBJ2-1, with 11 bases identical to TRBD2. Germline V gene sequence: CDR1 SGHAT, CDR2 FQNNGV. The CDR3 has 15 residues. The V and J ends lost 5 bases and 7 bases, in that order; junction bases with no gene match: 7. CDR3 bases: TGTGCCAGCAGCACCCATCTAGCGGGGGGTAATGAGCAGTTCTTC. Protein sequence: CASSTHLAGGNEQFF.

The chain has TRBV18 and TRBJ1-2; weak D call: TRBD1 (6 bases). The germline CDR1 and CDR2 sequences are KGHSH and LQKENI. The CDR3 contains 12 residues. V shed 3 bases and J shed 12 bases, with 14 bases lying between them. The CDR3 here is CASSPLTGINTF. Here the CDR3 DNA reads TGTGCCAGCTCACCGCTAACAGGGATAAACACCTTC. Drawing the rest from reference TRBV18 and TRBJ1-2, the complete variable domain is NAGVMQNPRHLVRRRGQEARLRCSPMKGHSHVYWYRQLPEEGLKFMVYLQKENIIDESGMPKERFSAEFPKEGPSILRIQQVVRGDSAAYFCASSPLTGINTFGSGTRLTVV.

V usage is TRBV6-4 and J usage is TRBJ2-2; 10 bases are shared with TRBD1. Germline values: CDR1 MRHNA, CDR2 SNTAGT. The CDR3 consists of 14 residues. The CDR3, as DNA: TGTGTTCAGACGGGACAGGGGTGGACCGGGGAGCTGTTTTTT. Translating it yields CVQTGQGWTGELFF.

The rearrangement links TRBV29-1 to TRBJ1-2; 8 positions agree with TRBD1. In germline, CDR1 is SQVTM, CDR2 ANQGSEA. The CDR3 consists of 14 residues. The junction had 15 bases not matched to a gene; V was cut back by 7 bases and J by 8 bases. CDR3 residues: CSAYPVQGAEGYTF. CDR3 nucleotide sequence: TGCAGCGCCTACCCGGTTCAGGGGGCGGAAGGCTACACCTTC.

This chain connects TRBV6-5 to TRBJ1-5; 9 positions match TRBD1. The CDR3 runs 15 residues. Trimming cost V 6 bases and J 2 bases; bases outside gene matches: 5. Looked up from germline, CDR1 is MNHEY and CDR2 is SVGAGI. The CDR3 spells CASRDRGVGNQPQHF. The CDR3 region has the DNA TGTGCCAGCAGGGACAGGGGAGTCGGCAATCAGCCCCAGCATTTT.

In its sample, this clone was seen a few times. The genes are TRBV2 and TRBJ1-5; D uncertain. V shed 1 base and J shed 7 bases, with 14 bases lying between them. CDR1 is SNHLY, CDR2 FYNNEI, per germline. The CDR3 is made up of 15 amino acids. This CDR3 is CASSEGGDLDQPQHF. CDR3 in DNA: TGTGCCAGCAGTGAAGGGGGAGATTTAGACCAGCCCCAGCATTTT.

This chain links TRBV30 with TRBJ2-7; 8 positions agree with TRBD2. V lost 1 base, J lost 3 bases, and 14 bases stayed unmatched. The germline V gene encodes CDR1 GTSNPN and CDR2 SVGIG (reference sequence). CDR3 length: 17 amino acids. The CDR3 loop is CAWSAQYRDAGGYEQYF. The CDR3 DNA reads as TGTGCCTGGAGTGCCCAATACAGGGACGCGGGAGGCTACGAGCAGTACTTC.

V and J are TRBV6-5 and TRBJ2-5, with TRBD2 as a possible D gene (6 bases). This CDR3 comprises 14 residues. V was pared by 11 bases and J by 5 bases, with 21 bases between. Per germline, CDR1 MNHEY and CDR2 SVGAGI. CDR3 DNA: TGTGCCGGGCGGGGCTTTGAGGGTACGGAGACCCAGTACTTC. It encodes CAGRGFEGTETQYF.

V gene TRBV7-2 combines with J gene TRBJ1-6, with no clear D. In germline, CDR1 is SGHTA, CDR2 FQGNSA. The ends were cut back, 5 bases at V and 9 bases at J, with 17 bases in the middle. The CDR3 contains 15 residues. The chain's CDR3 is CASSPGSPELSPLHF. In DNA, the CDR3 is TGTGCCAGCAGCCCAGGATCGCCAGAGCTTTCACCCCTCCACTTT.

The CDR3 is CASSLRGGTYEQYF. CDR3 in DNA: TGTGCCAGCAGTTTACGGGGGGGGACCTACGAGCAGTACTTC. The chain employs TRBV28 and TRBJ2-7; 8 nucleotides match TRBD2. The germline V gene encodes CDR1 MDHEN and CDR2 SYDVKM. After removal of 2 bases from V and 2 bases from J, the junction contained 2 bases not matched to a gene. The CDR3 sequence is 14 residues long.